This T cell receptor (beta chain) was documented in a study of cytomegalovirus exposure and HLA in healthy donors. Findings and limits, study-wide: In the 120 or so validation repertoires, about 94% of cluster scores exceeded 0, per a later analysis. Many donors shared some public TCRs, even though most TCR sequences were rare.

As for this clone: Its cognate antigen is unknown.

Data came from immunoSEQ multiplex PCR; TCRdb stores just in-frame clones and leaves some out. The sample includes 110,000 or so clones, over 65% of them seen just once. The germline V gene encodes CDR1 SGHTA and CDR2 FQGNSA. This CDR3 spans 15 amino acids. Trimming removed 1 base from V and 3 bases from J, with 10 bases in between. V is TRBV7-2 and J is TRBJ2-4; D remains ambiguous. The sample taken for sequencing was PBMCs. This clonotype was sampled from a woman in her 30s in good health and CMV-seronegative. CDR3 sequence: CASSLEALVKNIQYF. The CDR3 DNA reads TGTGCCAGCAGCTTAGAAGCTTTGGTCAAAAACATTCAGTACTTC.